These 25 T cell receptor beta chains originate from one sample sequenced in a study of radiotherapy plus CTLA-4 blockade in lung cancer. Sequencing was performed with immunoSEQ multiplex PCR; in TCRdb, only in-frame clones are kept and a portion is missing. The sample lists tens of thousands of clones, around 83% occurring once. Sequences were derived from peripheral blood, sampled from a patient treated with radiotherapy plus ipilimumab. The receptors shown here come from a human donor with non-small cell lung cancer that progressed on radiotherapy plus ipilimumab.

The chain is built from TRBV5-1 and TRBJ2-1; 7 bases are a match to TRBD1. The CDR3 length is 15 residues. The germline gives CDR1 SGHRS, CDR2 YFSETQ. V trimming: 2 bases; J trimming: 5 bases; junction bases outside the gene matches: 7. CDR3: CASSLMTGKNNEQFF. The CDR3, as DNA: TGCGCCAGCAGCTTAATGACAGGGAAAAACAATGAGCAGTTCTTC. The whole variable domain, filled in from reference TRBV5-1 and TRBJ2-1, reads KAGVTQTPRYLIKTRGQQVTLSCSPISGHRSVSWYQQTPGQGLQFLFEYFSETQRNKGNFPGRFSGRQFSNSRSEMNVSTLELGDSALYLCASSLMTGKNNEQFFGPGTRLTVL.

The count of this clone is one. J is TRBJ2-3 and V is TRBV4-1; D remains ambiguous. The length of the CDR3 is 16 residues. Per germline, CDR1 MGHRA and CDR2 YSYEKL. V gave up 1 base and J gave up 5 bases, with 16 bases separating them. CDR3 loop: CASSQALQPPLDTQYF. CDR3 coding DNA: TGCGCCAGCAGCCAAGCACTCCAGCCTCCGTTAGATACGCAGTATTTT.

Written as DNA, the CDR3 is TGTGCCAGCAGCACCCGACAGGGGTCCGTTGCTAACTATGGCTACACCTTC. Translation gives CASSTRQGSVANYGYTF. The V call is TRBV9, the J call TRBJ1-2, with 8 bases identical to TRBD1. CDR1 SGDLS and CDR2 YYNGEE come from the germline V gene. The CDR3 totals 17 residues. V dropped 4 bases and J dropped 0; count of bases not matched to a gene: 11.

The chain is built from TRBV5-1 and TRBJ2-7; TRBD1 agrees at 11 bases. With 0 bases clipped from V and 5 bases from J, the junction kept 7 bases outside the gene matches. Germline assignment: CDR1 SGHRS and CDR2 YFSETQ. This CDR3 spans 16 amino acids. In DNA, the CDR3 is TGCGCCAGCAGCTTGGCGTCAGGACAGGGGGCTAACGAGCAGTACGTC. Translated, it gives CASSLASGQGANEQYV.

The rearrangement uses TRBV2 and TRBJ1-5; 8 positions match TRBD1. Trimming at V came to 9 bases and at J to 6 bases, leaving 13 bases not matched to a gene. CDR1 and CDR2 (germline): SNHLY, FYNNEI. This CDR3 contains 15 residues. CDR3 in amino acids: CASGETGDERQPQHF. CDR3 bases: TGTGCCAGTGGGGAGACAGGGGACGAGCGTCAGCCCCAGCATTTT.

A few counts support this clone. J is TRBJ1-2 and V is TRBV28; tentative D call: TRBD1 (6 bases). From germline, CDR1 is MDHEN and CDR2 SYDVKM. Deletions cut 8 bases from V and 2 bases from J, with 9 bases between. This CDR3 region has 12 residues. The CDR3 DNA follows: TGTGCCAGCCACGACAGGAACTATGGCTACACCTTC. Translated, it gives CASHDRNYGYTF.

This rearrangement joins TRBV30 to TRBJ2-1, with unresolved D. From germline, CDR1 is GTSNPN and CDR2 SVGIG (reference sequence). The CDR3 has 11 amino acids. Trimming stripped 2 bases from V and 10 bases from J, with 9 bases between. In DNA form, the CDR3 reads TGTGCCTGGAGTCTAGATAACGAGCAGTTCTTC. Translated, it gives CAWSLDNEQFF.

V gene TRBV7-6 combines with J gene TRBJ2-5, with 7 bases matching TRBD1. The V segment lost 5 bases and the J segment 4 bases; nucleotides outside the gene matches: 4. CDR1 and CDR2 from the germline V gene are SGHVS and FNYEAQ. This CDR3 is 13 amino acids long. The CDR3 spells CASSLGQRETQYF. DNA of the CDR3: TGTGCCAGCAGCCTGGGACAGCGAGAGACCCAGTACTTC. Together with reference TRBV7-6 and TRBJ2-5, the CDR3 gives the full variable domain: GAGVSQSPRYKVTKRGQDVALRCDPISGHVSLYWYRQALGQGPEFLTYFNYEAQQDKSGLPNDRFSAERPEGSISTLTIQRTEQRDSAMYRCASSLGQRETQYFGPGTRLLVL.

The gene calls are TRBV2 and TRBJ2-1; no clear D. The CDR3 sequence is 13 residues long. Looked up from germline, CDR1 is SNHLY and CDR2 is FYNNEI. Trimming cost V 1 base and J 10 bases, with 11 bases left between them. CDR3 coding DNA: TGTGCCAGCAGTGAAGGACCGCTGAGGGAGCAGTTCTTC. This gives the protein CASSEGPLREQFF.

This clone was picked up one time. The chain combines TRBV28 with TRBJ2-7; no clear D. The CDR3 has 11 amino acids. V lost 4 bases and J lost 6, with 7 bases in between. Germline lookup yields CDR1 MDHEN and CDR2 SYDVKM. Written as DNA, the CDR3 is TGTGCCAGCAGTTCTCGACTCGAGCAGTACGTC. Its translation: CASSSRLEQYV.

The V and J genes are TRBV6-5 and TRBJ1-3; 8 bases are shared with TRBD1. Trimming at V came to 7 bases and at J to 4 bases, leaving 6 bases not matched to a gene. The CDR3 has 14 amino acids. Germline CDR1 reads MNHEY; CDR2 reads SVGAGI. In nucleotides, the CDR3 is TGTGCCAGCACAGACAGGGGAACGGGAAACACCATATATTTT. This encodes CASTDRGTGNTIYF.

The chain is built from TRBV5-4 and TRBJ2-1; 10 bases are shared with TRBD2. CDR3 size: 17 residues. Germline V CDR1 and CDR2: SGHNT, YYREEE (reference sequence). V trimming: 4 bases; J trimming: 0 bases; junction bases outside the gene matches: 7. As DNA, the CDR3 is TGTGCCAGCAGCAGTGCTAGCGGGAGTTTCTCCTACAATGAGCAGTTCTTC. It codes for CASSSASGSFSYNEQFF.

The chain couples TRBV15 to TRBJ2-2; 10 bases map to TRBD1. The CDR3 is made up of 18 amino acids. The trim removed 4 bases at V and 2 bases at J, leaving 10 bases unmatched. The V gene's germline CDR1 is LNHNV and CDR2 YYDKDF (reference sequence). The CDR3 spells CATSTTDRGFANTGELFF. DNA of the CDR3: TGTGCCACCAGCACTACGGACAGGGGGTTTGCCAACACCGGGGAGCTGTTTTTT.

The chain links TRBV2 to TRBJ2-7; 8 nucleotides line up with TRBD1. The germline V gene encodes CDR1 SNHLY and CDR2 FYNNEI. The CDR3 runs 14 residues. Trimming cost V 7 bases and J 3 bases; bases outside gene matches: 8. The CDR3 DNA reads TGTGCCAGCAAATCGCAGGGGGCTGACTACGAGCAGTACTTC. Amino acids: CASKSQGADYEQYF.

V usage is TRBV28 and J usage is TRBJ2-1, with 9 bases that match TRBD1. This CDR3 has 15 amino acids. Germline CDR1 MDHEN, CDR2 SYDVKM. With 1 base clipped from V and 4 bases from J, the junction kept 2 bases outside the gene matches. DNA of the CDR3: TGTGCCAGCAGTTTATATGGACAGGGGTACAATGAGCAGTTCTTC. It specifies CASSLYGQGYNEQFF. Supplemented by reference TRBV28 and TRBJ2-1, the full variable domain reads DVKVTQSSRYLVKRTGEKVFLECVQDMDHENMFWYRQDPGLGLRLIYFSYDVKMKEKGDIPEGYSVSREKKERFSLILESASTNQTSMYLCASSLYGQGYNEQFFGPGTRLTVL.

The chain is built from TRBV29-1 and TRBJ2-1, with TRBD2 matching over 7 bases. The CDR3 sequence is 15 residues long. Trimming at V came to 1 base and at J to 3 bases, leaving 6 bases not matched to a gene. CDR1 and CDR2 from the germline V gene are SQVTM and ANQGSEA. The CDR3 reads CSVEGSGTNYNEQFF. The DNA for the CDR3 is TGCAGCGTTGAAGGAAGCGGGACGAACTACAATGAGCAGTTCTTC.

This clone has a single count. V usage is TRBV6-5 and J usage is TRBJ2-1; no reliable D call. The CDR3 has 14 residues. Germline V gene lookup returns CDR1 MNHEY and CDR2 SVGAGI. V lost 7 bases, J lost 9 bases, and 19 bases lay in between. DNA for the CDR3: TGTGCCAGCAAGACGCGGCGCGGTAACGCTGAGCAGTTCTTC. This translates into CASKTRRGNAEQFF.

The rearrangement links TRBV6-1 to TRBJ2-7; D remains unclear. The germline gives CDR1 MNHNS, CDR2 SASEGT. The germline V and J ends were trimmed by 3 bases and 2 bases, with 14 bases remaining between them. CDR3 length equals 15 residues. The CDR3 sequence: CASSEIPTVAYEQYF. CDR3 in DNA: TGTGCCAGCAGTGAGATCCCCACAGTAGCCTACGAGCAGTACTTC.

The chain couples TRBV30 to TRBJ2-1, with TRBD2 matching 14 bases. CDR1 GTSNPN and CDR2 SVGIG come from the germline V gene (reference sequence). With V trimmed by 5 bases and J by 14 bases, 14 bases remained unmatched. The CDR3 consists of 15 residues. The CDR3 DNA follows: TGTGCCTGGGATAGGGGACTAGCGGGAGCTCAGAGGAAGTTCTTC. This gives the protein CAWDRGLAGAQRKFF.

CDR3 DNA sequence: TGTGCCAGTAGTTCGGGAGGTTCCTACAATGAGCAGTTCTTC. It is translated as CASSSGGSYNEQFF. The chain has TRBV19 and TRBJ2-1; 7 bases fit TRBD2. J lost 1 base, V lost 5 bases, and 2 bases had no gene match. The germline V gene encodes CDR1 LNHDA and CDR2 SQIVND (reference sequence). This CDR3 is built from 14 residues. The full variable domain, completed using reference TRBV19 and TRBJ2-1, is DGGITQSPKYLFRKEGQNVTLSCEQNLNHDAMYWYRQDPGQGLRLIYYSQIVNDFQKGDIAEGYSVSREKKESFPLTVTSAQKNPTAFYLCASSSGGSYNEQFFGPGTRLTVL.

This chain uses TRBV6-5 with TRBJ2-1; D unresolved. Germline values: CDR1 MNHEY, CDR2 SVGAGI. The CDR3 covers 13 residues. Trimming removed 8 bases at V and 4 bases at J, with 12 bases between. CDR3 DNA sequence: TGTGCCAGCTACGCCACAGCGTACAATGAGCAGTTCTTC. It encodes CASYATAYNEQFF.

The chain joins TRBV14 to TRBJ1-4, with 10 bases lining up with TRBD1. Germline loops: CDR1 SGHDN, CDR2 FVKESK. The CDR3 consists of 16 residues. J gave up 7 bases and V 3 bases, and 8 bases lay outside the gene matches. CDR3 sequence reads: CASSHRTGGMSEKLFF. The CDR3 bases are TGTGCCAGCAGCCATCGGACAGGGGGAATGAGTGAAAAACTGTTTTTT.

V is TRBV5-1 and J is TRBJ2-5; 9 bases match TRBD2. CDR3 size: 16 residues. The V gene end was trimmed by 0 bases and the J gene end by 5 bases; junction bases not matched to a gene: 8. CDR1 and CDR2 (germline): SGHRS, YFSETQ. The CDR3 sequence is CASSLEAGGVGETQYF. Written as DNA, the CDR3 is TGCGCCAGCAGCTTGGAAGCGGGAGGCGTAGGCGAGACCCAGTACTTC.

This clone was counted a few times. The V and J genes are TRBV4-1 and TRBJ2-2; 15 bases are shared with TRBD2. Germline V gene lookup returns CDR1 MGHRA and CDR2 YSYEKL. The CDR3 totals 18 residues. V lost 4 bases and J lost 4; bases outside the gene matches: 7. This chain's CDR3 is CASSLGGLAGGVTGELFF. The CDR3 DNA reads as TGCGCCAGCAGCCTTGGGGGACTAGCGGGAGGTGTCACCGGGGAGCTGTTTTTT.

The V call is TRBV19, the J call TRBJ2-2; D may be TRBD2 (6 bases). The CDR3 loop spans 14 amino acids. V shed 9 bases and J shed 3 bases, with 14 bases lying between them. CDR1 LNHDA and CDR2 SQIVND come from the germline V gene (reference sequence). DNA for the CDR3: TGTGCCAGCCTACCCCTAGCGTACACCGGGGAGCTGTTTTTT. Protein product: CASLPLAYTGELFF. The entire variable domain, with the rest obtained from reference TRBV19 and TRBJ2-2, is as follows: DGGITQSPKYLFRKEGQNVTLSCEQNLNHDAMYWYRQDPGQGLRLIYYSQIVNDFQKGDIAEGYSVSREKKESFPLTVTSAQKNPTAFYLCASLPLAYTGELFFGEGSRLTVL.